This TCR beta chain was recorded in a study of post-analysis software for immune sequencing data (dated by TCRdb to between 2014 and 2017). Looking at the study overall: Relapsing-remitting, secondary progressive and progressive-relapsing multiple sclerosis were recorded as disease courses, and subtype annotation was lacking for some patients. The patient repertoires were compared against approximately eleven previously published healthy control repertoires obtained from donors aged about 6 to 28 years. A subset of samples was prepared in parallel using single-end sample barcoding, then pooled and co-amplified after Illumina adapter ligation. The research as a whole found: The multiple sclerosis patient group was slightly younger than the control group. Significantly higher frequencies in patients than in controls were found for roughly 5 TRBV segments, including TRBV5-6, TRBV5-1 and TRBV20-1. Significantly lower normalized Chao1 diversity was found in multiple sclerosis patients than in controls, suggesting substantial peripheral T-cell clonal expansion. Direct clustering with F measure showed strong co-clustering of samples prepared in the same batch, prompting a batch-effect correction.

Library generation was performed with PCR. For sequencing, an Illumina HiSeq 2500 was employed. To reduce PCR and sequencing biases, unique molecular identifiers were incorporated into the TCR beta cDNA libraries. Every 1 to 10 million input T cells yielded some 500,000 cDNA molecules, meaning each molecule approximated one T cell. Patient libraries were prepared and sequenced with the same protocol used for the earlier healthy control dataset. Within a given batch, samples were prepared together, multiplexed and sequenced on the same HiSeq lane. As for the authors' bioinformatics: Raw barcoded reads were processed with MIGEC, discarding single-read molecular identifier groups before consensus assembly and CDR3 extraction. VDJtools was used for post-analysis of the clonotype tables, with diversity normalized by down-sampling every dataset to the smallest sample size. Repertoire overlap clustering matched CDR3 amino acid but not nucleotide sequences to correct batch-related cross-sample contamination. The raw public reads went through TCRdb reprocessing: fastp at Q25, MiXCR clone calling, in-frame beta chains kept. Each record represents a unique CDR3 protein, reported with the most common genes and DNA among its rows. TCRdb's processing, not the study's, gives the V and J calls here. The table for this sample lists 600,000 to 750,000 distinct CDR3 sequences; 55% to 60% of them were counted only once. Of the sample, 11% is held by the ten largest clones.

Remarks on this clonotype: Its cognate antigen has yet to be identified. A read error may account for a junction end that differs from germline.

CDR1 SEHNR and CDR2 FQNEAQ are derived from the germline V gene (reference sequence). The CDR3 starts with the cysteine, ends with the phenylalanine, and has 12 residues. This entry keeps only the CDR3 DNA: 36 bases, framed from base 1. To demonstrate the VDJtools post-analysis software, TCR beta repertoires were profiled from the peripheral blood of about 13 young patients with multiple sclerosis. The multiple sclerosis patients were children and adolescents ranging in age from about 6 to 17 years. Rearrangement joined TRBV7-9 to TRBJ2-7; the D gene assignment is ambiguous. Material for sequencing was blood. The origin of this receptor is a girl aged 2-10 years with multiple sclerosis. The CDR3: CAGSPSVHEQYF. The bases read TGTGCCGGCAGTCCAAGCGTTCACGAGCAGTACTTC.